This T cell receptor beta chain was captured in a study of blood T cell repertoires in COVID-19. Study at large: Spain, Italy and the United States supplied samples that represented acute and convalescent COVID-19.

V dropped 5 bases and J dropped 7 bases, with 17 bases sitting between them. CDR3 length equals 15 residues. Germline CDR1 reads MNHEY; CDR2 reads SVGAGI. The Seattle patients, enrolled during active infection, were followed longitudinally. Per the original methods: Amplification of reference gene primers was used by the study to estimate nucleated cell counts. TCRdb's copy holds only in-frame clones and misses some; the assay was immunoSEQ multiplex PCR. The DNA gave D and trimming, while V, J and clone size come from that table. Of roughly 300,000 clones in the sample, about 90% were seen once. Sequences were obtained from peripheral blood. The TCR originated in a woman aged 30 to 39 with COVID-19, enrolled during active disease. This sequence joins TRBV6-5 and TRBJ1-4, with D maybe TRBD1 (6 bases). CDR3 residues: CASSPSVGAGEKLFF. The CDR3 DNA reads TGTGCCAGCAGTCCCTCTGTGGGGGCTGGTGAAAAACTGTTTTTT.